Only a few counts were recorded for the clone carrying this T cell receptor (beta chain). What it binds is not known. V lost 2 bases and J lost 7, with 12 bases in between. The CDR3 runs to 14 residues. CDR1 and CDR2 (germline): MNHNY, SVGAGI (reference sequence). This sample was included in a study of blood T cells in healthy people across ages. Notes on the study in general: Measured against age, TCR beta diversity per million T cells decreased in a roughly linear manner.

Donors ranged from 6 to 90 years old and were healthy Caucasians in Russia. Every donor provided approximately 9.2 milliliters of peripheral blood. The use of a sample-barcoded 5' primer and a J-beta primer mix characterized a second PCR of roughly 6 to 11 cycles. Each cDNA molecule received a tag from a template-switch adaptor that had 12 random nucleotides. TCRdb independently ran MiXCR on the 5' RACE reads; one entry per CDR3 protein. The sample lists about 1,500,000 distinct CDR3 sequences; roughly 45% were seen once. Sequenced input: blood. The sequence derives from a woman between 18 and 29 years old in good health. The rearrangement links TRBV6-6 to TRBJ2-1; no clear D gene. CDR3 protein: CASSYPGRPNEQFF. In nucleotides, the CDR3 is TGTGCCAGCAGTTACCCCGGACGGCCGAATGAGCAGTTCTTC.